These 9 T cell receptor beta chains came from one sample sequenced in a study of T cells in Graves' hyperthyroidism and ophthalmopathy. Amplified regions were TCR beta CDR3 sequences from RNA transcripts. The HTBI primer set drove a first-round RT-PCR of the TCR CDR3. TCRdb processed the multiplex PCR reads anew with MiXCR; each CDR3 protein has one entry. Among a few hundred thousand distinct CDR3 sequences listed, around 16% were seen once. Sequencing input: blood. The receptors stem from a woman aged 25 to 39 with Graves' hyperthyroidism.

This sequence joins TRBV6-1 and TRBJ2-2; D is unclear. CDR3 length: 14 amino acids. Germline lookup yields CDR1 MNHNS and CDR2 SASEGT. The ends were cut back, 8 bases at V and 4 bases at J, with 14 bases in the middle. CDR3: CASALGWGTGELFF. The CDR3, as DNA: TGTGCCAGCGCCTTGGGGTGGGGCACCGGGGAGCTGTTTTTT.

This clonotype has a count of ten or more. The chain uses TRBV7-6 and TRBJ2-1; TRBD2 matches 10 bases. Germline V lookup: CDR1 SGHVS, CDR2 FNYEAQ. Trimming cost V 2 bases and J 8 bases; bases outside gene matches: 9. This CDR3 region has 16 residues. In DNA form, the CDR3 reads TGTGCCAGCAGCTTAAGTCGCCTAGCGGGAGTCTATGAGCAGTTCTTC. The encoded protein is CASSLSRLAGVYEQFF.

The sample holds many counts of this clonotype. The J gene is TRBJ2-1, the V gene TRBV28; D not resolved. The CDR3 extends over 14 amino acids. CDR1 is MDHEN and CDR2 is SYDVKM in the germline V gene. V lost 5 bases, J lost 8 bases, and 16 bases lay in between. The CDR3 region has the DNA TGTGCCAGCAGTCCACCCTCCCTTACGGATGAGCAGTTCTTC. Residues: CASSPPSLTDEQFF. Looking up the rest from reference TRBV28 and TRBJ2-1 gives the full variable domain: DVKVTQSSRYLVKRTGEKVFLECVQDMDHENMFWYRQDPGLGLRLIYFSYDVKMKEKGDIPEGYSVSREKKERFSLILESASTNQTSMYLCASSPPSLTDEQFFGPGTRLTVL.

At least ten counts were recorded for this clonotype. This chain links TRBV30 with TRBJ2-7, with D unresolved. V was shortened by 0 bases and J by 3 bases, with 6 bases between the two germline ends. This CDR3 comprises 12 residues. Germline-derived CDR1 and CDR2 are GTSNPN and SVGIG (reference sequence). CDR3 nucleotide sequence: TGTGCCTGGAGTGTACAAGGCTACGAGCAGTACTTC. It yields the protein CAWSVQGYEQYF.

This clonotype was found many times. As DNA, the CDR3 is TGTGCCAGCAGTGAATTGGGTGAAGCTTTCTTT. This encodes CASSELGEAFF. The chain couples TRBV2 to TRBJ1-1, with no clear D. CDR3 length: 11 amino acids. The V end was cut by 2 bases, the J end by 7 bases, with 5 bases between. CDR1 is SNHLY, CDR2 FYNNEI, per germline.

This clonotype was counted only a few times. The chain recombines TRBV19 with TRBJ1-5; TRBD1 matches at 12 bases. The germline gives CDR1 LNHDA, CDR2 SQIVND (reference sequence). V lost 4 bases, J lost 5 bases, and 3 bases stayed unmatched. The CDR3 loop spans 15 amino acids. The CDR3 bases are TGTGCCAGTAGTAGGGACAGGGGGCAGCATCAGCCCCAGCATTTT. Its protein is CASSRDRGQHQPQHF.

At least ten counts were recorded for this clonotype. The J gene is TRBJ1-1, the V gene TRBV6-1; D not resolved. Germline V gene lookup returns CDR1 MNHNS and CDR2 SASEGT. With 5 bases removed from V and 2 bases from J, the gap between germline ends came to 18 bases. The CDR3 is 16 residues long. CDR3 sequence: CASSYRRPLGNTEAFF. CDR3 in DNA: TGTGCCAGCAGTTATCGCCGACCACTTGGAAACACTGAAGCTTTCTTT.

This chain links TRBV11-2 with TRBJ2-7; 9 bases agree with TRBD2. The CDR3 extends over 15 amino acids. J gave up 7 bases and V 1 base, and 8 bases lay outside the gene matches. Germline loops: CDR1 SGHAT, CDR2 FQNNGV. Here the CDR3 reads CASSLGLAEGVEQYF. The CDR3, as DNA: TGTGCCAGCAGCTTAGGACTAGCGGAGGGGGTGGAGCAGTACTTC.

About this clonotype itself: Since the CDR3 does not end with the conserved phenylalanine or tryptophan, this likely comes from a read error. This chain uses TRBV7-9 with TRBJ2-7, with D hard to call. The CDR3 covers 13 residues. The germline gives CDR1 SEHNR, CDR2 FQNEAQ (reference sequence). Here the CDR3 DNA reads TGCGCCAGCAGCTTGGATGTTCTCTACGAGCAGTACTAC. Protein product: CASSLDVLYEQYY.